The clone carrying this TCR beta chain showed up just a few times. This specimen comes from a study of tumor-infiltrating lymphocytes in localized non-small cell lung cancer. Libraries were prepared by immunoSEQ multiplex PCR; TCRdb keeps only in-frame clonotypes and omits some of them. The table shows over 9,000 clones, with 65% to 90% occurring only once. The germline V gene encodes CDR1 MGHRA and CDR2 YSYEKL. The CDR3 is 15 residues long. The J segment lost 0 bases and the V segment lost 5 bases, leaving 5 bases of the junction unmatched. Sequencing input: uninvolved lung tissue not adjacent to the tumor. The chain employs TRBV4-1 and TRBJ2-3; TRBD1 matches at 7 bases. This sequence originates from a human donor with non-small cell lung cancer. The CDR3 reads CASSDTGASTDTQYF. The CDR3 DNA reads TGCGCCAGCAGCGATACAGGGGCTAGCACAGATACGCAGTATTTT.